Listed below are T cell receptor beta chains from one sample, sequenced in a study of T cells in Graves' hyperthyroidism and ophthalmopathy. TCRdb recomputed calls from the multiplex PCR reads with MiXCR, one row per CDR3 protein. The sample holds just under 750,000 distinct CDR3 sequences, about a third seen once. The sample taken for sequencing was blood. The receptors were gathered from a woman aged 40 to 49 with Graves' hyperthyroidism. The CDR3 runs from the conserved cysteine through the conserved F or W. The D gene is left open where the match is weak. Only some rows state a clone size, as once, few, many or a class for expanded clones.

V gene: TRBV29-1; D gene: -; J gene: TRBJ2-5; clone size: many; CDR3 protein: CSLRSQETQYF; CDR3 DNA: TGCAGCCTCAGGAGTCAAGAGACCCAGTACTTC
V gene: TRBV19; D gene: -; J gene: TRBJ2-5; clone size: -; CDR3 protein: CASSYRGGAQYF; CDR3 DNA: TGTGCCAGTTCCTACAGAGGAGGGGCCCAGTACTTC
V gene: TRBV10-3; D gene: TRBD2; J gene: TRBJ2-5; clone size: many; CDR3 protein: CAISVHQQLAGEGGQETQYF; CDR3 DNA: TGTGCCATCAGTGTTCATCAGCAACTAGCGGGAGAGGGGGGTCAAGAGACCCAGTACTTC
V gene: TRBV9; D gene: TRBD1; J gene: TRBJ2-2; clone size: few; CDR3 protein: CASSPRGQNPTGELFF; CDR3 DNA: TGTGCCAGCAGCCCCCGGGGACAGAACCCCACCGGGGAGCTGTTTTTT
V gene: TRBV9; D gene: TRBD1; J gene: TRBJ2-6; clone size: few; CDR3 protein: CASSPDRTAGANVLTF; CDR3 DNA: TGTGCCAGCAGCCCGGACAGGACGGCTGGGGCCAACGTCCTGACTTTC
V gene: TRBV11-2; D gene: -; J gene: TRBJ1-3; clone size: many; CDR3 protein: CASSLRLSGNTIYF; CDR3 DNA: TGTGCCAGCAGCTTAAGACTCTCTGGAAACACCATATATTTT
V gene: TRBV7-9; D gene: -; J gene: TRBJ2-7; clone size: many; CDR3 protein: CASSLADRREQYF; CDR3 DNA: TGTGCCAGCAGCTTAGCAGACAGGCGCGAGCAGTACTTC
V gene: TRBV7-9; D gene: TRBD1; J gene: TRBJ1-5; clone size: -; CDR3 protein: CASSLGQGAIGQPQHF; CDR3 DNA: TGTGCCAGCAGCTTAGGGCAGGGGGCGATAGGTCAGCCCCAGCATTTT
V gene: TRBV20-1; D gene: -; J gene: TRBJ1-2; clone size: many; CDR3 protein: CSAIPAGGYTF; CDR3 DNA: TGCAGTGCTATCCCCGCAGGGGGCTACACCTTC
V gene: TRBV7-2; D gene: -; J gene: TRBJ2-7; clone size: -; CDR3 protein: CASSLVSGTSYEQYF; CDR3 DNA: TGTGCCAGCAGCTTAGTGTCGGGGACCTCCTACGAGCAGTACTTC
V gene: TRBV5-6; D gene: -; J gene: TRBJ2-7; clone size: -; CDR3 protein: CASSFFRGRSYEQYF; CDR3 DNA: TGTGCCAGCAGCTTCTTTCGGGGCAGATCCTACGAGCAGTACTTC
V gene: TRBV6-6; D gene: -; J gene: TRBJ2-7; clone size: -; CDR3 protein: CASSYSPQRFGYEQYF; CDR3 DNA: TGTGCCAGCAGTTACTCTCCCCAGCGCTTCGGCTACGAGCAGTACTTC
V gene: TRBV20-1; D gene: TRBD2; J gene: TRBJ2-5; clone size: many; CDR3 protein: CSARQGLAGDGLRFQETQYF; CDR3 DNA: TGCAGTGCGCGCCAGGGACTAGCGGGAGATGGTCTGAGATTCCAGGAGACCCAGTACTTC
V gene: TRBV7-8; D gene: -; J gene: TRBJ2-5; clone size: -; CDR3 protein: CASSLGSLGGWEETQYF; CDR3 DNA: TGTGCCAGCAGCTTAGGCTCCTTGGGGGGCTGGGAGGAGACCCAGTACTTC
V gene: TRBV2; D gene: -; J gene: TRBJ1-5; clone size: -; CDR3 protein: CASLGGSYEQPQHF; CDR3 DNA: TGTGCCAGCCTCGGGGGCTCCTACGAGCAGCCCCAGCATTTT
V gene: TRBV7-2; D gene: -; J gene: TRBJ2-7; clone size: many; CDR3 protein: CASSLDGAGNYEQYF; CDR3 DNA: TGTGCCAGCAGCTTAGACGGGGCAGGGAACTACGAGCAGTACTTC
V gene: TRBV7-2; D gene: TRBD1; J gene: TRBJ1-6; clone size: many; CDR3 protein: CASSTATGDYNSPLHF; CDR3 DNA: TGTGCCAGCAGCACAGCGACAGGGGACTATAATTCACCCCTCCACTTT
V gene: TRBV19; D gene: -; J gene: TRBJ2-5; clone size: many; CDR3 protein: CASSPQDGETQYF; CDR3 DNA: TGTGCCAGTAGCCCCCAGGACGGTGAGACCCAGTACTTC
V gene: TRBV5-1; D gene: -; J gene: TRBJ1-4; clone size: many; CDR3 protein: CATTRGLGEKLFF; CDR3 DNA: TGCGCCACCACTCGGGGTCTAGGCGAAAAACTGTTTTTT
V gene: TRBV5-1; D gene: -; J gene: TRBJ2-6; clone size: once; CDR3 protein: CASSPLGGPTPSSGANVLTF; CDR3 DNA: TGCGCCAGCAGCCCTCTAGGAGGTCCGACTCCCAGCTCTGGGGCCAACGTCCTGACTTTC
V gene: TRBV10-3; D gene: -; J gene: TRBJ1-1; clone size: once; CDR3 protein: CAISEGTRVAEAFF; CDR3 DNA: TGTGCCATCAGTGAGGGGACGAGGGTAGCTGAAGCTTTCTTT
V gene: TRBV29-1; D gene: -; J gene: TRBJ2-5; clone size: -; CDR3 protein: CSGADQETQYF; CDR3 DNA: TGCAGCGGAGCGGACCAAGAGACCCAGTACTTC
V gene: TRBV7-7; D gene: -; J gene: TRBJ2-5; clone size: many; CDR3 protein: CASSSLQETQYF; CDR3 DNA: TGTGCTAGCAGCTCCCTCCAAGAGACCCAGTACTTC
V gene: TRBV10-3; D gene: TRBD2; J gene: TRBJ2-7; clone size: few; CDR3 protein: CAISEPFYSGRPSYEQYF; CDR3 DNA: TGTGCCATCAGTGAGCCCTTTTATAGCGGGAGACCCTCCTACGAGCAGTACTTC
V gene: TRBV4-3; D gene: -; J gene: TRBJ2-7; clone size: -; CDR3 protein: CASSQDLGGVGSYEQYF; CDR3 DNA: TGCGCCAGCAGCCAAGATCTTGGCGGGGTAGGCTCCTACGAGCAGTACTTC
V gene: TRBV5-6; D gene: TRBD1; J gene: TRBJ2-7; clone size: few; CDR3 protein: CASGPGQGNYEQYF; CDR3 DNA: TGTGCCAGCGGACCGGGACAGGGGAACTACGAGCAGTACTTC
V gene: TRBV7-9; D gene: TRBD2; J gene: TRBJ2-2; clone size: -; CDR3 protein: CASSPSSGSATGELFF; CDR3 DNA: TGTGCCAGCAGCCCCTCTAGCGGGAGTGCGACCGGGGAGCTGTTTTTT
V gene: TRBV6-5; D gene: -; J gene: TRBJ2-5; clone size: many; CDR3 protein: CASSYWRAQETQYF; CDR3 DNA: TGTGCCAGCAGTTACTGGCGCGCGCAAGAGACCCAGTACTTC
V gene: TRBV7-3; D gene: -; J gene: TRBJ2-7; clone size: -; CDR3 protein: CASSLNEDNEQYF; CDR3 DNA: TGTGCCAGCAGCTTAAACGAGGACAATGAGCAGTACTTC
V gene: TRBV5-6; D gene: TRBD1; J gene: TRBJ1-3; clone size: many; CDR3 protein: CASSFWTGGTGNTIYF; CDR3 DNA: TGTGCCAGCAGCTTCTGGACAGGGGGCACTGGAAACACCATATATTTT
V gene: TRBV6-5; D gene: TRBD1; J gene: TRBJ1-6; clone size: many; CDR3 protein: CASSPDRVNSPLHF; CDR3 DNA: TGTGCCAGCAGTCCAGACAGGGTAAATTCACCCCTCCACTTT
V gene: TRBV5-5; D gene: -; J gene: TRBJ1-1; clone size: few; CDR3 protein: CASSPREERTEAFF; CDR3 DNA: TGTGCCAGCAGCCCTCGGGAGGAGCGAACTGAAGCTTTCTTT
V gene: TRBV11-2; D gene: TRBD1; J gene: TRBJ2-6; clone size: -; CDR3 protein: CASSSTGAGANVLTF; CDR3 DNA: TGTGCCAGCAGCTCAACAGGGGCCGGGGCCAACGTCCTGACTTTC
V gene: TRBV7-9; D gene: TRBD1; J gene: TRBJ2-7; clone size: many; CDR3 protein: CAGDRGPYEQYF; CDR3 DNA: TGTGCCGGGGACAGGGGGCCATACGAGCAGTACTTC
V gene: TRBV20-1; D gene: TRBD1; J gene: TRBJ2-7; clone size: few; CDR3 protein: CSAQLGTGAHEQYF; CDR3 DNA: TGCAGTGCTCAGTTGGGGACAGGGGCCCACGAGCAGTACTTC
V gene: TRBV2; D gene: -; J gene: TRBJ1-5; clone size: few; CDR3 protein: CASRTDGHQPQHF; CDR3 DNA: TGTGCCAGCAGAACGGACGGCCATCAGCCCCAGCATTTT
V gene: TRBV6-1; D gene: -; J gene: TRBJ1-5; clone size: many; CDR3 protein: CASIAGDNQPQHF; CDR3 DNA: TGTGCCAGCATCGCCGGGGACAATCAGCCCCAGCATTTT
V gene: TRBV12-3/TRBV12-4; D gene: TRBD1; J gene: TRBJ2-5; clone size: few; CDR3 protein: CASSSGTGGQETQYF; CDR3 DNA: TGTGCCAGCAGTTCGGGGACAGGGGGGCAAGAGACCCAGTACTTC
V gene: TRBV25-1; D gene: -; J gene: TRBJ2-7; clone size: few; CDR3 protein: CASSEFGPPSYEQYF; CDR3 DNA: TGTGCCAGCAGTGAATTTGGGCCACCGAGTTACGAGCAGTACTTC
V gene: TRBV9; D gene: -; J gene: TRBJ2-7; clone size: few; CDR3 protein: CASSEAKGGPFYEQYF; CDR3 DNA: TGTGCCAGCAGTGAAGCGAAGGGGGGGCCCTTCTACGAGCAGTACTTC
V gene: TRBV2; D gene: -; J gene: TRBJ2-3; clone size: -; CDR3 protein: CASSVESDTQYF; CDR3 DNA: TGTGCCAGCAGCGTAGAATCCGATACGCAGTATTTT
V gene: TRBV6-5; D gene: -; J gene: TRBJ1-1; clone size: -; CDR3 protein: CASSWASGNTEAFF; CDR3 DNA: TGTGCCAGCAGTTGGGCCAGTGGGAACACTGAAGCTTTCTTT
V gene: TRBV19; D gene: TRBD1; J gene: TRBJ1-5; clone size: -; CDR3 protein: CASSIHGTGNQPQHF; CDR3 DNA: TGTGCCAGTAGTATACACGGGACAGGCAATCAGCCCCAGCATTTT
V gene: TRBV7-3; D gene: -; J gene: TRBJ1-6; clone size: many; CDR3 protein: CASSLVGFSPLHF; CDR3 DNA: TGTGCCAGCAGCTTAGTAGGGTTTTCACCCCTCCACTTT
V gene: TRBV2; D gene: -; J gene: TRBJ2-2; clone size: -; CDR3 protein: CACSEAGNTGELFF; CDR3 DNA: TGTGCCTGCAGTGAAGCAGGCAACACCGGGGAGCTGTTTTTT
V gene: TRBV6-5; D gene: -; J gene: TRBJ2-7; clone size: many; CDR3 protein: CASSYSTGYEQYF; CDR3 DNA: TGTGCCAGCAGTTACTCGACAGGCTACGAGCAGTACTTC
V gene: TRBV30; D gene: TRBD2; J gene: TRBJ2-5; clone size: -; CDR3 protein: CAWSVLREGQETQYF; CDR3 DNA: TGTGCCTGGAGTGTATTGAGGGAGGGCCAAGAGACCCAGTACTTC
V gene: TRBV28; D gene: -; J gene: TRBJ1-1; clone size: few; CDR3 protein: CASTQTTEAFF; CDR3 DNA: TGTGCCAGCACCCAGACCACTGAAGCTTTCTTT
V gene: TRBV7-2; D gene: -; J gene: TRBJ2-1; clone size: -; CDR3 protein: CASSLGIGPNNEQFF; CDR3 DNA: TGTGCCAGCAGCTTAGGTATAGGGCCAAACAATGAGCAGTTCTTC
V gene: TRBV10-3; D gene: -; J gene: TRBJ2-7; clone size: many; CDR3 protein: CAIRASYEQYF; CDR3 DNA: TGTGCCATCCGGGCCTCCTACGAGCAGTACTTC
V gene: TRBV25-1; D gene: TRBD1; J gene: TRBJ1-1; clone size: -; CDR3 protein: CASVEEGATEAFF; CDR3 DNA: TGTGCCAGCGTTGAAGAGGGGGCCACTGAAGCTTTCTTT
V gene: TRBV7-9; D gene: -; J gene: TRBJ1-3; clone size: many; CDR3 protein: CASSPAGTGNTIYF; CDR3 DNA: TGTGCCAGCAGCCCAGCAGGGACTGGAAACACCATATATTTT